This is a list of T cell receptor beta chains from one sample in a study of blood T cell repertoires in COVID-19. The table came from immunoSEQ multiplex PCR; TCRdb's copy has only in-frame clones and leaves some out. The sample includes just over 300,000 clones, 70% to 90% of them seen just once. Sequenced input: PBMCs or T cells enriched from blood (not recorded which). These receptors were obtained from a man aged 25-45 years who had recovered from COVID-19. Both conserved end residues are part of each CDR3. Fields, in order: clone size, V gene, CDR3 length, D gene, J gene, CDR3 protein, CDR3 DNA. The D gene is left open where the match is weak. Size values are once, few and many counts, or a class for expanded clones, and some rows have none.

size: -
V: TRBV7-9
length: 16
D: TRBD2
J: TRBJ2-3
CDR3: CASSLGSGLVTDTQYF
DNA: TGTGCCAGCAGCTTAGGGTCGGGACTAGTAACAGATACGCAGTATTTT

size: -
V: TRBV9
length: 11
D: -
J: TRBJ1-2
CDR3: CASKTGHGYTF
DNA: TGTGCCAGCAAGACAGGACACGGCTACACCTTC

size: -
V: TRBV15
length: 13
D: -
J: TRBJ1-1
CDR3: CATSRGRNTEAFF
DNA: TGTGCCACCAGCAGAGGCAGGAACACTGAAGCTTTCTTT

size: once
V: TRBV24-1
length: 14
D: TRBD1
J: TRBJ2-1
CDR3: CATSGRGSVVEQFF
DNA: TGTGCCACCAGTGGCAGGGGGTCTGTCGTTGAGCAGTTCTTC

size: -
V: TRBV11-3
length: 15
D: -
J: TRBJ2-1
CDR3: CASSLVQGPYNEQFF
DNA: TGTGCCAGCAGCCTCGTCCAGGGCCCGTACAATGAGCAGTTCTTC

size: -
V: TRBV21-1
length: 15
D: -
J: TRBJ1-2
CDR3: CASSRGRGTHYGYTF
DNA: TGTGCCAGCAGCCGAGGTAGGGGTACTCACTATGGCTACACCTTC

size: -
V: TRBV3-1/TRBV3-2
length: 14
D: -
J: TRBJ1-2
CDR3: CASSVTGPVYGYTF
DNA: TGTGCCAGCAGCGTTACAGGGCCAGTCTATGGCTACACCTTC

size: -
V: TRBV2
length: 13
D: TRBD1
J: TRBJ2-2
CDR3: CASRDRNTGELFF
DNA: TGTGCCAGCCGGGACAGAAACACCGGGGAGCTGTTTTTT

size: -
V: TRBV18
length: 15
D: -
J: TRBJ2-5
CDR3: CASSPGGGSGETQYF
DNA: TGTGCCAGCTCACCAGGAGGGGGCTCAGGGGAGACCCAGTACTTC

size: -
V: TRBV3-1/TRBV3-2
length: 12
D: -
J: TRBJ2-7
CDR3: CASSAHEYEQYF
DNA: TGTGCCAGCAGCGCCCATGAGTACGAGCAGTACTTC

size: -
V: TRBV27
length: 16
D: TRBD2
J: TRBJ2-1
CDR3: CASSTRPSGGANEQFF
DNA: TGTGCCAGCAGTACACGGCCTAGCGGGGGGGCCAATGAGCAGTTCTTC